This record covers a single T cell receptor (beta chain). The data belong to a study of blood T cell repertoires in COVID-19. The V gene's germline CDR1 is PRHDT and CDR2 FYEKMQ (reference sequence). The V end was cut by 2 bases, the J end by 5 bases, with 16 bases between. The CDR3 covers 15 residues. The repertoire was sequenced with immunoSEQ multiplex PCR; TCRdb's copy has only in-frame clones and lacks some. The table has more than 95,000 clones, about 90% seen once. The specimen was peripheral blood. This chain uses TRBV13 with TRBJ2-7; D possibly corresponds to TRBD2 (5 bases). This receptor was identified in a human donor in a cohort sampled during active COVID-19. CDR3 loop: CASSLKGGPPHEQYF. DNA for the CDR3: TGTGCCAGCAGCTTAAAAGGCGGGCCTCCCCACGAGCAGTACTTC.